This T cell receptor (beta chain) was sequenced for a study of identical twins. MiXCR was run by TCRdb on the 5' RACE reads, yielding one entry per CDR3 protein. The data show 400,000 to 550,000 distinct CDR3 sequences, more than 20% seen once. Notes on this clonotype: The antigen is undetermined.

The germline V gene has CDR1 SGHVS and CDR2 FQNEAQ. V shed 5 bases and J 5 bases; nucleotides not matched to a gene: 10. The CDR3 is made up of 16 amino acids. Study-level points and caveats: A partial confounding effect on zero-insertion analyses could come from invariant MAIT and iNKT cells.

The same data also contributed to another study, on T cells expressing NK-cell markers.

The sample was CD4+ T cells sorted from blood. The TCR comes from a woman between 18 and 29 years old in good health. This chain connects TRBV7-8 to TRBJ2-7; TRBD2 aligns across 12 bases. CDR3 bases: TGTGCCAGCAGCCCCCGACTAGCGGGAGAGGGGAACGAGCAGTACTTC. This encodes CASSPRLAGEGNEQYF.